Each of the 29 T cell receptor beta chains below was sequenced from the same sample in a study of early T cells in non-severe SARS-CoV-2 infection (dated by TCRdb to the early 2020s). Library method: 5' RACE. Sequencing was performed on a NextSeq 500. The raw public data were reprocessed by TCRdb itself: fastp quality trimming at Q25, MiXCR clonotype calling, in-frame beta chains only. Each entry merges the rows of one CDR3 protein and shows their most common DNA and genes. This sample gives roughly 40,000 distinct CDR3 sequences in total; 4.5% to 5% of them show up just once. The ten largest clonotypes hold 4.8% of the sample. The sample comprised whole blood. These receptor sequences come from an adult who was a healthcare worker with PCR-confirmed SARS-CoV-2 infection or an uninfected control (not recorded which).

In its sample, this clonotype was seen a few times. V gene TRBV5-1 combines with J gene TRBJ1-1; unclear D gene. Germline V gives CDR1 SGHRS, CDR2 YFSETQ. V lost 3 bases, J lost 1 base, and 13 bases lay in between. This CDR3 comprises 15 residues. This CDR3 is CASSSPVGRNTEAFF. DNA of the CDR3: TGCGCCAGCAGCTCTCCCGTAGGACGGAACACTGAAGCTTTCTTT.

There are a few counts of this clonotype. This sequence joins TRBV7-9 and TRBJ2-3, with D possibly TRBD1 on 6 matching bases. Trimming shortened V by 5 bases and J by 5 bases, and 14 bases separated the two germline ends. The CDR3 runs 14 residues. CDR1 and CDR2 (germline): SEHNR, FQNEAQ (reference sequence). CDR3 bases: TGTGCCAGCAGCCTCACAAGGGGGAGAGATACGCAGTATTTT. This codes for CASSLTRGRDTQYF.

By proportion, this clonotype is medium-sized (0.01 to 0.1%). The chain combines TRBV6-6 with TRBJ2-5; 10 bases map to TRBD2. Germline CDR1 MNHNY, CDR2 SVGAGI (reference sequence). V lost 2 bases and J lost 3; bases outside the gene matches: 3. The CDR3 length is 15 residues. The CDR3 nucleotides read TGTGCCAGCAGTTACGCTGGACTAGCGGAAGAGACCCAGTACTTC. Translating it yields CASSYAGLAEETQYF.

This clonotype has ten or more counts. The chain recombines TRBV10-1 with TRBJ2-7; 11 positions agree with TRBD2. This CDR3 contains 12 residues. Trimming removed 8 bases from V and 3 bases from J; junction bases left unmatched: 0. Germline loops: CDR1 WNHNN, CDR2 SYGVQD (reference sequence). The DNA of the CDR3 is TGCGCCAGCGGGACTAGCGGCTACGAGCAGTACTTC. This gives the protein CASGTSGYEQYF.

This clonotype was observed a handful of times. V gene TRBV7-2 combines with J gene TRBJ2-5; 7 nucleotides agree with TRBD2. Germline V gene sequence: CDR1 SGHTA, CDR2 FQGNSA. Trimming at V came to 5 bases and at J to 6 bases, leaving 6 bases not matched to a gene. CDR3 length: 13 residues. The CDR3 sequence is CASSIGLGKTQYF. The CDR3 DNA is TGTGCCAGCAGCATCGGACTAGGAAAGACCCAGTACTTC.

This clonotype has more than one count but fewer than ten. This sequence joins TRBV20-1 and TRBJ2-1; the D gene could be TRBD1 or TRBD2 (6 bases each). V was shortened by 1 base and J by 6 bases, with 13 bases between the two germline ends. The CDR3 covers 14 residues. The germline CDR1 and CDR2 sequences are DFQATT and SNEGSKA (reference sequence). Here the CDR3 reads CSARATGGFNEQFF. CDR3 bases: TGCAGTGCTAGAGCCACCGGGGGCTTCAATGAGCAGTTCTTC.

This clonotype was detected ten times or more. The CDR3 spells CASSLVGSGELFF. The DNA for the CDR3 is TGTGCCAGCAGCTTAGTAGGGTCCGGGGAGCTGTTTTTT. This chain uses TRBV11-2 with TRBJ2-2; D not certain. The CDR3 length is 13 residues. V lost 1 base and J lost 6, with 6 bases in between. CDR1 and CDR2 (germline): SGHAT, FQNNGV.

This clonotype appeared many times. The gene calls are TRBV11-2 and TRBJ1-6, with 7 positions matching TRBD1. The CDR3 spans 14 residues. The trim removed 5 bases at V and 6 bases at J, leaving 4 bases unmatched. The germline V gene has CDR1 SGHAT and CDR2 FQNNGV. CDR3 region: CASSGQAINSPLHF. The CDR3 bases are TGTGCCAGCAGCGGACAGGCGATTAATTCACCCCTCCACTTT.

This clonotype was observed many times. The chain carries TRBV19 and TRBJ1-5; D not certain. Trimming removed 10 bases from V and 3 bases from J, with 13 bases in between. Germline assignment: CDR1 LNHDA and CDR2 SQIVND (reference sequence). The CDR3 consists of 13 residues. The CDR3 DNA follows: TGTGCCACCACCTGGGCATACAATCAGCCCCAGCATTTT. Translated: CATTWAYNQPQHF.

This clonotype showed up many times. This chain joins TRBV24-1 and TRBJ1-1; D might be TRBD1 (5 bases). The CDR3 consists of 14 residues. V shed 5 bases and J shed 4 bases, with 13 bases lying between them. Germline V CDR1 and CDR2: KGHDR, SFDVKD. In DNA, the CDR3 is TGTGCCACCAGTGGCCCCAGCAGGGCCACTGAAGCTTTCTTT. This gives the protein CATSGPSRATEAFF.

This clonotype was recorded a few times. V and J are TRBV11-3 and TRBJ2-7, with TRBD2 matching 9 bases. The V and J ends lost 5 bases and 6 bases, in that order; junction bases with no gene match: 8. This CDR3 contains 14 residues. Germline values: CDR1 SGHNT, CDR2 YENEEA. CDR3 bases: TGTGCCAGCAGCATTAGCGGGAGATTCGGCGAGCAGTACTTC. Its translation is CASSISGRFGEQYF.

This clonotype was counted ten times or more. The rearrangement uses TRBV6-2 or TRBV6-3 and TRBJ2-7; a possible D gene is TRBD2 (6 bases). Trimming took off 0 bases at V and 3 bases at J, with 12 bases between the two ends. Germline V gene data show CDR1 as MNHEY and CDR2 as SVGEGT. The CDR3 sequence is 15 residues long. This CDR3 reads CASSYSNGRNYEQYF. CDR3 DNA sequence: TGTGCCAGCAGTTACTCGAATGGGAGGAACTACGAGCAGTACTTC.

The chain joins TRBV7-9 to TRBJ2-6; no firm D call. This CDR3 has 16 amino acids. With 5 bases removed from V and 0 bases from J, the gap between germline ends came to 11 bases. CDR1 is SEHNR, CDR2 FQNEAQ, per germline (reference sequence). The CDR3 DNA is TGTGCCAGCAGCCGCGCCGGAACCTCTGGGGCCAACGTCCTGACTTTC. Translation: CASSRAGTSGANVLTF.

This clonotype was found many times. This chain joins TRBV10-1 and TRBJ2-5, with D maybe TRBD2 (6 bases). The V gene's germline CDR1 is WNHNN and CDR2 SYGVQD (reference sequence). Trimming cost V 3 bases and J 5 bases, with 16 bases left between them. This CDR3 has 15 amino acids. The CDR3 region has the DNA TGCGCCAGCAGTGACCCGGCCGGGGGATGGGAGACCCAGTACTTC. The encoded protein is CASSDPAGGWETQYF.

The gene calls are TRBV20-1 and TRBJ1-1, with D perhaps TRBD1 (5 bases). Germline-derived CDR1 and CDR2 are DFQATT and SNEGSKA (reference sequence). The CDR3 is 11 residues long. With 3 bases removed from V and 7 bases from J, the gap between germline ends came to 9 bases. The CDR3 spells CSASPGGEAFF. The DNA for the CDR3 is TGCAGTGCTAGCCCGGGGGGTGAAGCTTTCTTT.

There are many counts of this clonotype. This chain uses TRBV5-1 with TRBJ2-7, with 10 positions matching TRBD2. The CDR3 runs to 14 residues. Losses at the gene ends were 4 bases for V and 2 bases for J; bases not matched to a gene: 3. Germline lookup yields CDR1 SGHRS and CDR2 YFSETQ. The CDR3, as DNA: TGCGCCAGCAGCCTAGCGGGGGACACCTACGAGCAGTACTTC. This translates into CASSLAGDTYEQYF.

The rearrangement joins TRBV6-2 or TRBV6-3 to TRBJ2-7; a weak D match, TRBD1 (6 bases). There are 14 residues in the CDR3. CDR1 and CDR2 from the germline V gene are MNHEY and SVGEGT. Trimming shortened V by 6 bases and J by 1 base, and 13 bases separated the two germline ends. The CDR3 DNA reads as TGTGCCAGCAGGGAAATGGGACAATCCTACGAGCAGTACTTC. Translated, it gives CASREMGQSYEQYF.

This rearrangement joins TRBV11-2 to TRBJ2-5; D gene ambiguous. CDR3 size: 11 residues. Germline CDR1 reads SGHAT; CDR2 reads FQNNGV. V shed 8 bases and J shed 4 bases, with 8 bases lying between them. Written as DNA, the CDR3 is TGTGCCAGCGCCGTAGCAGAGACCCAGTACTTC. Its translation: CASAVAETQYF.

The CDR3 region is CASSLTSGGFANEQFF. The CDR3 region has the DNA TGTGCCAGCAGCTTGACTAGCGGGGGGTTTGCGAATGAGCAGTTCTTC. The V call is TRBV7-2, the J call TRBJ2-1, with TRBD2 matching over 13 bases. The CDR3 spans 16 residues. V lost 3 bases and J lost 7; bases outside the gene matches: 6. The germline CDR1 and CDR2 sequences are SGHTA and FQGNSA. The whole variable domain, remainder taken from reference TRBV7-2 and TRBJ2-1, is GAGVSQSPSNKVTEKGKDVELRCDPISGHTALYWYRQSLGQGLEFLIYFQGNSAPDKSGLPSDRFSAERTGGSVSTLTIQRTQQEDSAVYLCASSLTSGGFANEQFFGPGTRLTVL.

The gene calls are TRBV18 and TRBJ2-1; TRBD1 matches at 7 bases. V lost 3 bases to trimming and J lost 8 bases; unmatched junction nucleotides: 4. The CDR3 runs 13 residues. CDR1 KGHSH and CDR2 LQKENI come from the germline V gene. Here the CDR3 reads CASSPDRYHEQFF. CDR3 nucleotide sequence: TGTGCCAGCTCACCGGACAGGTACCATGAGCAGTTCTTC. Supplemented by reference TRBV18 and TRBJ2-1, the full variable domain reads NAGVMQNPRHLVRRRGQEARLRCSPMKGHSHVYWYRQLPEEGLKFMVYLQKENIIDESGMPKERFSAEFPKEGPSILRIQQVVRGDSAAYFCASSPDRYHEQFFGPGTRLTVL.

V and J are TRBV19 and TRBJ1-5; no reliable D call. The germline V gene encodes CDR1 LNHDA and CDR2 SQIVND (reference sequence). Trimming removed 5 bases from V and 4 bases from J, with 12 bases in between. This CDR3 contains 14 residues. The CDR3 spells CASSLMTDNQPQHF. The CDR3 DNA reads as TGTGCCAGTAGTCTCATGACTGATAATCAGCCCCAGCATTTT.

This clonotype was counted ten times or more. The J gene is TRBJ2-3, the V gene TRBV4-3; D tentatively fits TRBD1 or TRBD2 (5 bases each). Germline CDR1 is LGHNA and CDR2 is YSLEER. V was shortened by 1 base and J by 8 bases, with 16 bases between the two germline ends. CDR3 length: 15 residues. CDR3 residues: CASSQGGQGLGTQYF. The CDR3, as DNA: TGCGCCAGCAGCCAAGGAGGGCAGGGCCTGGGTACGCAGTATTTT.

Ten or more counts support this clonotype. The V call is TRBV6-6, the J call TRBJ2-1; 8 bases fit TRBD1. The germline gives CDR1 MNHNY, CDR2 SVGAGI (reference sequence). The CDR3 contains 16 residues. With 2 bases clipped from V and 4 bases from J, the junction kept 7 bases outside the gene matches. CDR3 amino acids: CASSYKGQGLYNEQFF. The CDR3 DNA is TGTGCCAGCAGTTACAAAGGACAGGGTCTATACAATGAGCAGTTCTTC.

This clonotype was found many times. The chain combines TRBV30 with TRBJ1-5; no definite D call. Trimming removed 2 bases at V and 2 bases at J, with 7 bases between. This CDR3 comprises 13 residues. The germline V gene encodes CDR1 GTSNPN and CDR2 SVGIG (reference sequence). The CDR3 DNA sequence: TGTGCCTGGAGTTACTCAGGCAATCAGCCCCAGCATTTT. Translation gives CAWSYSGNQPQHF.

This clonotype was seen many times. The rearrangement uses TRBV7-9 and TRBJ1-1; the D is unclear. V gave up 7 bases and J gave up 1 base, with 7 bases separating them. This CDR3 contains 12 residues. From germline, CDR1 is SEHNR and CDR2 FQNEAQ (reference sequence). The CDR3 nucleotides read TGTGCCAGCAAAAAACCGAACACTGAAGCTTTCTTT. This codes for CASKKPNTEAFF. Full variable domain (outside the CDR3, taken from reference TRBV7-9 and TRBJ1-1): DTGVSQNPRHKITKRGQNVTFRCDPISEHNRLYWYRQTLGQGPEFLTYFQNEAQLEKSRLLSDRFSAERPKGSFSTLEIQRTEQGDSAMYLCASKKPNTEAFFGQGTRLTVV.

In its sample, this clonotype was seen many times. This chain joins TRBV20-1 and TRBJ2-7; D is undetermined. The germline gives CDR1 DFQATT, CDR2 SNEGSKA (reference sequence). The CDR3 runs 14 residues. V lost 3 bases and J lost 2, with 14 bases in between. CDR3 nucleotide sequence: TGCAGTGCTAGTGTGGTTGGGCGAACCTACGAGCAGTACTTC. As protein: CSASVVGRTYEQYF.

This clonotype was observed at least ten times. The V and J genes are TRBV10-3 and TRBJ2-6; TRBD1 is a possible D gene (5 bases). V was pared by 5 bases and J by 0 bases, with 8 bases between. The CDR3 runs to 15 residues. Germline V gives CDR1 ENHRY, CDR2 SYGVKD. In DNA form, the CDR3 reads TGTGCCATCAGTATAGGGGACTCTGGGGCCAACGTCCTGACTTTC. Amino acids: CAISIGDSGANVLTF.

There are many counts of this clonotype. This CDR3 is CASSSPGTGYGYTF. CDR3 nucleotides: TGTGCCAGCAGTTCACCCGGGACAGGGTATGGCTACACCTTC. V gene TRBV12-3 or TRBV12-4 combines with J gene TRBJ1-2; TRBD1 matches 9 bases. V was pared by 4 bases and J by 5 bases, with 5 bases of the junction left unmatched. The CDR3 extends over 14 amino acids.

This clonotype occurred many times. This chain uses TRBV5-6 with TRBJ1-2; D remains ambiguous. Trimming shortened V by 0 bases and J by 0 bases, and 3 bases separated the two germline ends. This CDR3 has 13 amino acids. Germline assignment: CDR1 SGHDT and CDR2 YYEEEE. The CDR3 region has the DNA TGTGCCAGCAGCTTGGGGACTAACTATGGCTACACCTTC. This encodes CASSLGTNYGYTF.